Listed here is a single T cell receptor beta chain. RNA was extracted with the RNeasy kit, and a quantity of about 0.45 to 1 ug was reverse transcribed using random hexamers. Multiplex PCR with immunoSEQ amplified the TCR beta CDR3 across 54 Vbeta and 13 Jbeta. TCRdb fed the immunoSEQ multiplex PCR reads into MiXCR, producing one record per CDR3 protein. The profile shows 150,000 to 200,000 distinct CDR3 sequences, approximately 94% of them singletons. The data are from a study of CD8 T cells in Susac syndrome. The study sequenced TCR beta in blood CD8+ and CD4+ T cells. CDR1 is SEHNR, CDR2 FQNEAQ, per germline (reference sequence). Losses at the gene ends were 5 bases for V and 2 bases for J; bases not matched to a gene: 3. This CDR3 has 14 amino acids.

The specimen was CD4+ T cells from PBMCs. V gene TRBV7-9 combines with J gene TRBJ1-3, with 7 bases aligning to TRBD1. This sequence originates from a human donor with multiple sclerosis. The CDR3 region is CASSPGTAGNTIYF. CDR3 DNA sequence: TGTGCCAGCAGCCCCGGGACAGCTGGAAACACCATATATTTT.